This note documents a single T cell receptor (beta chain) sequence. V lost 0 bases to trimming and J lost 5 bases; unmatched junction nucleotides: 8. This CDR3 has 16 residues. In germline, CDR1 is SGHRS, CDR2 YFSETQ. The data derive from a study of blood T cell repertoires in COVID-19. Background on the study: The United States, Italy and Spain supplied acute and convalescent COVID-19 samples. T cells, B-cell-depleted T cells, or PBMCs provided the cDNA or gDNA that served as material.

Authors' methods: The assay estimated nucleated cells by amplifying reference gene primers. Profiling relied on immunoSEQ multiplex PCR, and the TCRdb table lists in-frame clones only, not all of them. V and J calls and clone size are given by that table; D and trimming were obtained from the DNA. This table has more than 250,000 clones, roughly 91% appearing once. The sample taken for sequencing was peripheral blood. The TCR was taken from a man in his fifties or sixties with active or convalescent COVID-19. The V gene is TRBV5-1, the J gene TRBJ2-5; 9 bases are shared with TRBD2. CDR3 in DNA: TGCGCCAGCAGCTTGGCCGCGACTAGCGGAGATGAGACCCAGTACTTC. Residues: CASSLAATSGDETQYF.